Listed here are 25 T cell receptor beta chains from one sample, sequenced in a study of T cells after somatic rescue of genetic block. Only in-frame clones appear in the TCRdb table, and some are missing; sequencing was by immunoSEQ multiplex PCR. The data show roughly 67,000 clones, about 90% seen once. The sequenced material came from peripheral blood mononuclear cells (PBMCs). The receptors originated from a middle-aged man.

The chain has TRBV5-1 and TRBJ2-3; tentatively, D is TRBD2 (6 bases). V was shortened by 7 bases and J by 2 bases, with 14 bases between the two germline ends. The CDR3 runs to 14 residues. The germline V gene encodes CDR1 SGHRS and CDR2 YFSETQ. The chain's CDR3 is CASFVGGVTDTQYF. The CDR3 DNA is TGCGCCAGCTTCGTGGGGGGAGTCACAGATACGCAGTATTTT. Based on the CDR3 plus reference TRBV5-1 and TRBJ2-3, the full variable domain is KAGVTQTPRYLIKTRGQQVTLSCSPISGHRSVSWYQQTPGQGLQFLFEYFSETQRNKGNFPGRFSGRQFSNSRSEMNVSTLELGDSALYLCASFVGGVTDTQYFGPGTRLTVL.

The CDR3 loop reads CASSLGLVDTQYF. The CDR3 DNA reads as TGCGCCAGCAGCTTGGGACTAGTGGATACGCAGTATTTT. The V call is TRBV5-1, the J call TRBJ2-3, with D possibly TRBD2 on 6 matching bases. The CDR3 has 13 residues. V was clipped by 0 bases and J by 6 bases, with 8 bases between them. Looked up from germline, CDR1 is SGHRS and CDR2 is YFSETQ.

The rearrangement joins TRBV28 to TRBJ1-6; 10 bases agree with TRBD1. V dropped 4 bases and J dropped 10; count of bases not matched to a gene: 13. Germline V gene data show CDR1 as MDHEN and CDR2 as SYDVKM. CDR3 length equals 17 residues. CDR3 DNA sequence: TGTGCCAGCAGTTCAAATCCGCCGGGACAGGGGTTCTCACCCCTCCACTTT. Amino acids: CASSSNPPGQGFSPLHF. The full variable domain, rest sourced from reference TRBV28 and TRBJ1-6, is DVKVTQSSRYLVKRTGEKVFLECVQDMDHENMFWYRQDPGLGLRLIYFSYDVKMKEKGDIPEGYSVSREKKERFSLILESASTNQTSMYLCASSSNPPGQGFSPLHFGNGTRLTVT.

DNA for the CDR3: TGTGCCAGCAGCTTTGTAGGTGGCTACGAGCAGTACTTC. Residues: CASSFVGGYEQYF. The rearrangement uses TRBV5-5 and TRBJ2-7, with D uncertain. V shed 2 bases and J shed 3 bases, with 9 bases lying between them. The CDR3 runs 13 residues. Germline-derived CDR1 and CDR2 are SGHKS and YYEKEE (reference sequence).

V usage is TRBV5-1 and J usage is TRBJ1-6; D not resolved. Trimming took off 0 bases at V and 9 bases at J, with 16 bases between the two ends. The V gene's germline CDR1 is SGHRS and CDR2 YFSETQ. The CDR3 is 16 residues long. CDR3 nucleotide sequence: TGCGCCAGCAGCTTGGCCGGGGTCAGTGTTGGTTCACCCCTCCACTTT. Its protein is CASSLAGVSVGSPLHF.

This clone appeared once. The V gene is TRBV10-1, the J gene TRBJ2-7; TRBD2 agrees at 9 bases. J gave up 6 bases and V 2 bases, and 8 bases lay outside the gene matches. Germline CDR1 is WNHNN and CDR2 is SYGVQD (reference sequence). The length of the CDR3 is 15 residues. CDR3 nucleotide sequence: TGCGCCAGCAGTGAGGGGCTAGCGGGGAGCCGCGAGCAGTACTTC. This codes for CASSEGLAGSREQYF.

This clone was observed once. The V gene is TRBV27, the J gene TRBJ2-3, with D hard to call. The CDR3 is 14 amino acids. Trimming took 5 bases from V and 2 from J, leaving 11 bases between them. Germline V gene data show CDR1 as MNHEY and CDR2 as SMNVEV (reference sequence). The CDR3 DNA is TGTGCCAGCAGTAAAGAGGTCTTCACAGATACGCAGTATTTT. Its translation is CASSKEVFTDTQYF.

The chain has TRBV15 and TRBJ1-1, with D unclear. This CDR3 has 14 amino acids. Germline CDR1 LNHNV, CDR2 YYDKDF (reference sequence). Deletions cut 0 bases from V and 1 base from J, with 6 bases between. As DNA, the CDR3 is TGTGCCACCAGCAGAGAGGCAGGGAACACTGAAGCTTTCTTT. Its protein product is CATSREAGNTEAFF.

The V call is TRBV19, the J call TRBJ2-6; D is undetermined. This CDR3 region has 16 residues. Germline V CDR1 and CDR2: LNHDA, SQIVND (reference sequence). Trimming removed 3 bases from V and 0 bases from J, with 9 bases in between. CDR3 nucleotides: TGTGCCAGTAGTATCCCGGGCCCCTCTGGGGCCAACGTCCTGACTTTC. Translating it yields CASSIPGPSGANVLTF.

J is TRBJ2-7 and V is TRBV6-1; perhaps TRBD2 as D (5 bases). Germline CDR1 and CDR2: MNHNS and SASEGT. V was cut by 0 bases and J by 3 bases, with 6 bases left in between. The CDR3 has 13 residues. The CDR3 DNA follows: TGTGCCAGCAGTGAAGCGAGGGACTACGAGCAGTACTTC. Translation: CASSEARDYEQYF.

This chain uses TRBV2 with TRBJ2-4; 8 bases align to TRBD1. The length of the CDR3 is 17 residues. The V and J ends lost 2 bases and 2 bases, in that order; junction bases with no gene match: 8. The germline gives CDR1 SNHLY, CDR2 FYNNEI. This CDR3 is CASSELQGAESKNIQYF. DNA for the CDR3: TGTGCCAGCAGTGAACTCCAGGGGGCCGAATCCAAAAACATTCAGTACTTC.

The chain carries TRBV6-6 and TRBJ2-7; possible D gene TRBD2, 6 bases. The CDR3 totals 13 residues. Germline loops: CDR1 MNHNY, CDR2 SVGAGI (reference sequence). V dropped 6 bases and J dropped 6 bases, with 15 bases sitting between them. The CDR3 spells CASRPAGGVEQYF. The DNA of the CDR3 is TGTGCCAGCAGACCCGCAGGAGGGGTCGAGCAGTACTTC.

Here the CDR3 reads CASSLGPGADTQYF. The CDR3 nucleotides are TGTGCCAGCAGCTTGGGGCCGGGGGCAGATACGCAGTATTTT. This chain links TRBV5-5 with TRBJ2-3; tentatively, D is TRBD2 (6 bases). The ends were cut back, 0 bases at V and 4 bases at J, with 9 bases in the middle. This CDR3 contains 14 residues. Germline V CDR1 and CDR2: SGHKS, YYEKEE (reference sequence).

CDR3 protein: CASSLRQDEKLFF. The CDR3 nucleotides are TGTGCCAGCAGCCTGAGACAGGACGAAAAACTGTTTTTT. This chain connects TRBV11-2 to TRBJ1-4; D perhaps matches TRBD1 (6 bases). From germline, CDR1 is SGHAT and CDR2 FQNNGV. CDR3 size: 13 residues. V was cut by 5 bases and J by 8 bases, with 12 bases left in between.

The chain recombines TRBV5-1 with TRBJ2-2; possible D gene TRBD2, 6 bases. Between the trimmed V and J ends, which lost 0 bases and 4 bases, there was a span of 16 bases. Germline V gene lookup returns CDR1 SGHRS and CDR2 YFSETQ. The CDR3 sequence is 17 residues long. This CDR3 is CASSLGWRLASTGELFF. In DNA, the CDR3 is TGCGCCAGCAGCTTGGGTTGGCGGCTAGCGTCCACCGGGGAGCTGTTTTTT.

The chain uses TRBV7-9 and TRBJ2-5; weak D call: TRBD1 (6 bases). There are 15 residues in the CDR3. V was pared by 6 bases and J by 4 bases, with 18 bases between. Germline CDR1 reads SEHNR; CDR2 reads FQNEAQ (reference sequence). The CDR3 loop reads CASRPDRLHGETQYF. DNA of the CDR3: TGTGCCAGCAGACCAGACAGGCTCCATGGAGAGACCCAGTACTTC. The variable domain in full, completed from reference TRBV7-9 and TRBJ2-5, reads DTGVSQNPRHKITKRGQNVTFRCDPISEHNRLYWYRQTLGQGPEFLTYFQNEAQLEKSRLLSDRFSAERPKGSFSTLEIQRTEQGDSAMYLCASRPDRLHGETQYFGPGTRLLVL.

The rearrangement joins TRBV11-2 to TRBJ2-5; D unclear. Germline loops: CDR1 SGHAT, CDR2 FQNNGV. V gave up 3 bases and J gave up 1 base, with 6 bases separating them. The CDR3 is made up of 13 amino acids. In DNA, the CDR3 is TGTGCCAGCAGCTTGACCGTCCAAGAGACCCAGTACTTC. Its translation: CASSLTVQETQYF.

Here the CDR3 reads CASSVRQETQYF. The CDR3 nucleotides are TGTGCCAGCAGTGTACGCCAAGAGACCCAGTACTTC. The chain has TRBV2 and TRBJ2-5; D is unclear. V was clipped by 4 bases and J by 1 base, with 4 bases between them. CDR1 is SNHLY and CDR2 is FYNNEI in the germline V gene. The CDR3 contains 12 residues.

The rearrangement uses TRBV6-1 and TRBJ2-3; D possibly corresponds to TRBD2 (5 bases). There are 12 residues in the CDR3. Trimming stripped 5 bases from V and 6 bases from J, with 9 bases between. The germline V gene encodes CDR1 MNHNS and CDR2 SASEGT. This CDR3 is CASSPEVDTQYF. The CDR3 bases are TGTGCCAGCAGTCCGGAGGTGGATACGCAGTATTTT.

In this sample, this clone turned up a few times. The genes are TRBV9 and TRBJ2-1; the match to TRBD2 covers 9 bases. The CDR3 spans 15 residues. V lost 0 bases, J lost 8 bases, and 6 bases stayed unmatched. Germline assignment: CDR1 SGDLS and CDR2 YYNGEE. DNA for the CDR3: TGTGCCAGCAGCGTAGCAGCGGGGGGAGGGTATGAGCAGTTCTTC. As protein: CASSVAAGGGYEQFF.

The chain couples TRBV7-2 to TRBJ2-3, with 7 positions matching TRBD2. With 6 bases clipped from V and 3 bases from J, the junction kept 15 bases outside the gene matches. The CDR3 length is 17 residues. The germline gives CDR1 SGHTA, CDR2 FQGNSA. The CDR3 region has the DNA TGTGCCAGCAGTCTTAGCGACGGGAGGTGGGTTACAGATACGCAGTATTTT. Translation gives CASSLSDGRWVTDTQYF.

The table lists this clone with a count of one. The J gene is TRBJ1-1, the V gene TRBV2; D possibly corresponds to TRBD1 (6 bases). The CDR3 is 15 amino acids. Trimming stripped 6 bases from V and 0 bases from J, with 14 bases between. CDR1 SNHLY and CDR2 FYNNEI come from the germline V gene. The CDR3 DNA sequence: TGTGCCAGCAGACCTACAGGGTGGATGAACACTGAAGCTTTCTTT. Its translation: CASRPTGWMNTEAFF.

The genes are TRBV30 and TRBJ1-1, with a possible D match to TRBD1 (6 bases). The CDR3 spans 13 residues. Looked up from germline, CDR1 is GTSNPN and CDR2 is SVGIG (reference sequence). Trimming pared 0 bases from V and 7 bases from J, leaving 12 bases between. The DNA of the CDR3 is TGTGCCTGGAGTGTACAGGGCGGGAATGAAGCTTTCTTT. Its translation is CAWSVQGGNEAFF.

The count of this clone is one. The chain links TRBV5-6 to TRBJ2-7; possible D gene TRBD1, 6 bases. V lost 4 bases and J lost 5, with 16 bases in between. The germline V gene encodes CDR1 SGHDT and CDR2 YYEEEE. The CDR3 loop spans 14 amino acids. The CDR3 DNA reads TGTGCCAGCAGCCCCCCAGGGGTCGTCCACGAGCAGTACTTC. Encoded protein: CASSPPGVVHEQYF.

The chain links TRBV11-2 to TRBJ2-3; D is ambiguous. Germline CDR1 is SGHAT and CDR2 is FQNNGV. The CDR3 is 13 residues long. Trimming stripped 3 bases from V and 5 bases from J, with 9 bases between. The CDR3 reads CASSFPGGDTQYF. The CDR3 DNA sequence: TGTGCCAGCAGCTTCCCGGGTGGAGATACGCAGTATTTT.